This T cell receptor beta chain was sequenced during a study of blood T cells in healthy people across ages. J gave up 2 bases and V 5 bases, and 10 bases lay outside the gene matches. The CDR3 covers 16 residues. The germline V gene has CDR1 MNHNY and CDR2 SVGAGI (reference sequence). Healthy individuals of Caucasian origin from Russia, aged about 6 to 95, served as donors. Approximately 10 milliliters of peripheral blood were drawn from each donor into EDTA-treated tubes. Primers used in a second PCR of roughly 6 to 11 cycles were a sample-barcoded 5' primer and a J-beta primer mix. All samples yielded 2.5 million or more CDR3-containing paired-end reads. From the 5' RACE reads, TCRdb called clonotypes with MiXCR, one entry per CDR3 protein. This table holds 750,000 or so distinct CDR3 sequences, 20% to 25% found once. These data were also reused for a study on T cells of mothers and their children. This second study says: Per child, roughly 3.1 million TCR beta CDR3 reads were obtained, against over 10 million per mother.

Sequencing was performed on blood. This chain links TRBV6-6 with TRBJ2-3; TRBD2 aligns across 7 bases. The source of this sequence is a boy aged 10-17 years in good health. CDR3 loop: CASSHHRGSSTDTQYF. As DNA, the CDR3 is TGTGCCAGCAGTCACCACCGCGGGAGCTCCACAGATACGCAGTATTTT.